Given below is one T cell receptor (beta chain) in context. No cognate antigen has been identified for it. The input lacks base qualities; no much larger clone sits a single base away. The cohort comprised 670 or so healthy bone marrow donors. Cohort members were all nominally healthy when sampled, although unrecorded immune exposures were likely present. The donor was CMV seronegative and belonged to the group of 350 to 400 seronegative cohort members. Every donor gave a peripheral blood sample, and the peripheral blood mononuclear cells from that sample were used for TCR beta sequencing. The Qiagen DNeasy Blood Extraction Kit was used to extract genomic DNA from the blood cell samples. These data originate in a study of cytomegalovirus exposure and HLA in healthy donors (dated by TCRdb to about 2017). Study-wide context: An earlier analysis of under 600 of the donors reported 250 to 300 Gb of sequence data and 100 million to 130 million unique TCR beta sequences from about 179 million T cells. HLA typing covered class I and class II loci at four-digit resolution. To decide whether each TCR beta V gene segment behaved as functional or pseudogenic, an earlier analysis of some 540 of the donors relied on high-throughput TCR beta sequencing. Donor age, sex, ethnicity and CMV serostatus were compiled together with the repertoire data. Typing coverage varied by locus: roughly 629-640 donors for A, B, C, DRB1 and DQB1; more than 500 for DQA1; about 570 for DPA1; more than 450 for DPB1. Every discovery cohort repertoire had been produced on one sequencing platform. To predict cytomegalovirus infection status, the study brought together high-throughput TCR immunosequencing, statistical association of individual TCRs with disease status, and machine learning. The genetic ancestry cluster associated with self-reported Caucasian donors included around four fifths of the 300 to 450 genotyped donors. Across some 400 genotyped donors of the cohort, an average of roughly 250,000 unique TCR beta nucleotide sequences per donor were sequenced, and 15% to 20% of those sequences were non-productive. The study profiled the T cell repertoires of about 720 subjects by immunosequencing and related them to cytomegalovirus serostatus. A separate validation cohort of roughly 130 different subjects was used in addition to the roughly 620-subject first cohort. The aim of the study was to test whether cataloging public T cell receptors could identify signatures of past pathogen exposure. Because of strong linkage in the cohort, four to six DR-DQ haplotypes were treated as single units for association and clustering. A later genetic analysis took genome-wide SNP genotypes for about 55% of the roughly 670 donors and used that subset as a discovery cohort. Rather than drawing on any new phenotypic data, the later analysis identified candidate immune exposures from TCR beta sequences and the way those sequences occurred across donors. A later analysis re-examined previously published TCR beta repertoires from hundreds of donors and added high-resolution HLA genotyping to investigate patterns of TCR occurrence. An early release that covered some 630 HLA-typed donors contained about 300 gigabases of sequencing data and approximately 85 million unique TCR sequences. Results the study describes overall, beyond this receptor: In a later genetic analysis, a missense DCLRE1C variant was associated with V-gene and J-gene trimming of TCR beta chains, and the association was replicated in an independent cohort. Because the 87-base-pair reads could not distinguish some IMGT-functional V segments, including TRBV6-2 and TRBV6-3, those segments were excluded. According to a later analysis, most CMV-associated TCR beta chains appeared to be HLA-restricted, and the HLA associations seemed to be driven largely by CMV exposure. A total of fewer than 200 TCR beta chains were listed by the study as associated with cytomegalovirus. A further reported finding was that TCR beta sequences accurately predicted the HLA-A and HLA-B alleles for most subjects in the first cohort. According to a later analysis, parvovirus B19, influenza, CMV and Epstein-Barr virus appeared linked to several top co-occurrence clusters. A cluster of highly shared sequence variants was judged likely to be a technical artifact of the sequencing pipeline. The earlier analysis of about 600 of the donors excluded roughly 17 rarely observed V segments, including chromosome 9 orphons, because counts were too low. In a later genetic analysis, fewer N-insertions in productive TCRs were reported among donors in an Asian-associated ancestry cluster than the 666-donor mean. While some public TCRs were present in many individuals, most TCR sequences turned up only very rarely across donors. A later analysis found that HLA-associated TCR beta chains were more clonally expanded and had lower generation probabilities than equally common non-associated chains. Strong co-occurrence of HLA alleles, especially DR and DQ, made assigning TCR associations to individual alleles difficult. For the cohort, immune exposure information was limited to CMV serostatus. Because HLA typing was unavailable for some donors at each locus, only the typed subset was used in association tests. According to the authors, the approach could potentially be generalized to other disease states and immunological phenotypes. In a later analysis, the rate of TCR association differed among HLA loci, with DRB1 alleles having the most associated TCRs and HLA-C alleles having the fewest. The classifier was reported to diagnose cytomegalovirus status with high specificity and sensitivity in both the original and validation cohorts. An earlier analysis of roughly 570 of the donors showed that most TCR beta V segments appeared in productive rearrangements either about 90% or about 30% of the time, which broadly matched IMGT annotations. The presence/absence analyses assumed that sequencing depth was roughly uniform across donors, and that assumption may not be true. Linkage disequilibrium might explain the correlated functional status among segregating V segments, but an unknown experimental factor could not be ruled out. In vitro tests confirmed that a few of the cytomegalovirus-associated TCR beta chains recognize cytomegalovirus antigens. In a later analysis, around 17,000 TCR beta sequences were associated with specific HLA alleles at a false discovery rate of 0.05. The cohort was sequenced for TCR beta chains only, and without alpha or paired-chain data the features that could be detected were limited.

Libraries came from the immunoSEQ multiplex PCR assay. For the multiplex PCR, a mixture combining 60 forward primers for TCR Vbeta segments and 13 reverse primers for TCR Jbeta segments was used. Amplification of the CDR3 region of rearranged TCR beta genes was performed with a multiplex PCR assay on genomic DNA. On the Illumina HiSeq System, the amplified TCR beta libraries were sequenced as 87-base-pair reads. The paper's processing steps were these. Across the 670 or so repertoires, a later analysis counted approximately 83 million unique TCR beta chains, approximately 12 million of which were shared by at least two donors. Raw reads were error-corrected and collapsed into unique sequences with a nearest-neighbor algorithm that merged closely related sequences to remove PCR and sequencing errors. To assign V, D and J gene segments, CDR3 sequences were aligned to IMGT reference sequences. Each retained sequence needed at least a six-nucleotide match to both a V gene segment and a J gene segment. Rearrangements were called productive when the CDR3 lacked stop codons and stayed in frame with V and J; all others were non-productive. CDR3 was defined by IMGT convention, running from the second conserved V-encoded cysteine to the conserved J-encoded phenylalanine. The earlier analysis of about 570 of the donors excluded any sequence lacking an unambiguous match to a single V gene segment. In an earlier analysis of a few hundred of the donors, a V segment was called functional when productive rearrangements were above 56.7%, and segregating when the standard deviation between donors exceeded 5%. A statistical classification framework was built for diagnosing cytomegalovirus status from the catalog of TCR beta chain sequences. V and J gene assignment, in a later analysis, came from comparing TCR nucleotide sequences with IMGT/GENE-DB human TR gene sequences. The TCRdist pipeline was used in a later analysis to assign CDR3 sequences and most-parsimonious VDJ recombination scenarios. In a later analysis, every TCR beta chain was defined by the combination of its CDR3 amino acid sequence and its V-gene family, and reads without a unique V-gene family were dropped. As a way to deal with suspected cross-contamination and a sequencing artifact, a later analysis dropped 640 or so nucleotide sequences that were highly shared and had low generation probability. A later analysis calculated a clonal expansion index for each public chain from normalized within-repertoire ranks of inferred template counts. A later analysis computed generation probabilities with a VDJ recombination model fitted to out-of-frame rearrangements, and checked the results against IGoR. A later analysis scored TCR-TCR, TCR-HLA and TCR-CMV co-occurrence with hypergeometric tests, applying a repertoire-size bias correction to TCR pairs. To estimate false discovery rates, a later analysis permuted the HLA or CMV assignments 20 times. In a later analysis, co-occurring TCRs were grouped using DBSCAN, and TCRdist sequence similarity was added for clustering within HLA-allele-positive subsets. Repertoires with fewer than 30,000 or more than 120,000 public chains were left out of co-occurrence clustering, as were a few repertoires with anomalous nucleotide sharing. The table comes from immuneACCESS by way of TCRdb, which keeps in-frame sequences with V and J called. Part of the clones is missing from these tables; in studies checked, under half for an unresolved V gene and the rest for unknown reasons. V and J calls and clone size are given by that table; D and trimming were obtained from the DNA. Present in this sample are 100,000 or so clones, over 80% of which were seen just once. The top ten clones comprise 2.6% of the sample.

There are 14 amino acids in the CDR3, from cysteine to phenylalanine inclusive. CDR3 DNA only is kept here, 42 bases in frame from base 1. For CDR1 and CDR2, the germline V gene lists SGHTA and FQGTGA. At the junction V is shortened by 3 bases and J by 4 bases, with 12 bases in between. The chain links TRBV7-3 with TRBJ1-1, with TRBD1 tentatively as D gene (5 bases match). Sequencing was carried out using PBMCs. The TCR originated in a middle-aged man in good health and CMV-seronegative. The CDR3 reads CASSFSGGSTEAFF. The DNA is TGTGCCAGCAGCTTTTCCGGGGGTAGCACTGAAGCTTTCTTT.